Detailed here is one T cell receptor beta chain. The CDR3 ends on some other residue instead of the conserved phenylalanine or tryptophan, so this is likely a read error. The study ran its PCR with 60 Vbeta and 13 Jbeta primers. Measured with immunoSEQ multiplex PCR; TCRdb has only the in-frame clones, and not every one. The sample lists 130,000 or so clones, roughly 9.6% occurring once. The data originate from a study of cytomegalovirus exposure and HLA in healthy donors. The germline gives CDR1 SQVTM, CDR2 ANQGSEA. The CDR3 sequence is 16 residues long. V lost 5 bases to trimming and J lost 5 bases; unmatched junction nucleotides: 14.

The sequence was collected from a woman in her thirties or forties in good health and CMV-seropositive. The chain links TRBV29-1 to TRBJ1-1, with 10 bases fitting TRBD1. Specimen: PBMCs. The chain's CDR3 is CSVWGGGTGAKTEAFL. Here the CDR3 DNA reads TGCAGCGTTTGGGGCGGCGGGACAGGGGCGAAAACTGAAGCTTTCTTG.